This T cell receptor beta chain derives from a study of CD4 T cells in relation to SARS-CoV-2 and coronaviruses. The study, taken as a whole, reports: The cross-reactivity analysis covered only spike protein, not other viral proteins. Compared with monoreactive clones, crossreactive clones showed significantly weaker SARS-CoV-2 expansion.

This CDR3 is built from 17 residues. Per the germline V gene, CDR1 is LNHNV and CDR2 is YYDKDF (reference sequence). The trim removed 0 bases at V and 3 bases at J, leaving 8 bases unmatched. In the case of this clone: Antigen unknown.

Sequencing was performed with immunoSEQ multiplex PCR; in TCRdb, only in-frame clones are kept and a portion is missing. The data show roughly 43,000 clones, with about four fifths seen just once and 1.4% held by the top ten. The sequenced material came from naive CD4+ T cells from PBMCs, cultured in vitro. Subset described: naive CD4+ T cells isolated by negative enrichment. The rearrangement joins TRBV15 to TRBJ2-4; 7 nucleotides agree with TRBD2. This clonotype was sampled from an adult with COVID-19. CDR3 coding DNA: TGTGCCACCAGCAGAGATTCGGGGGGATGGAGCAAAAACATTCAGTACTTC. Translated: CATSRDSGGWSKNIQYF.